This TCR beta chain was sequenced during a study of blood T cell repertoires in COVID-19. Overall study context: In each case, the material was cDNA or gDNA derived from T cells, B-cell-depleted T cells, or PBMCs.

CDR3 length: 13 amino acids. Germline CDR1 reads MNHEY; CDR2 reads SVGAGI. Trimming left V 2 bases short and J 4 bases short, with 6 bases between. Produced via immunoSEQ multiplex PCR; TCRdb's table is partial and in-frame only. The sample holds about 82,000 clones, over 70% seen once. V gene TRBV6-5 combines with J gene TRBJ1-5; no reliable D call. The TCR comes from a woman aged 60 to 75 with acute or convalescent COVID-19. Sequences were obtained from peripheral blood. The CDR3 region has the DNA TGTGCCAGCAGTTACGAGGAGAATCAGCCCCAGCATTTT. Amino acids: CASSYEENQPQHF.